Sequencing of this T cell receptor beta chain was carried out in a study of OX40 agonist ivuxolimab in advanced cancers. Germline loops: CDR1 LNHDA, CDR2 SQIVND (reference sequence). The CDR3 length is 13 residues. Trimming took 4 bases from V and 1 from J, leaving 5 bases between them. The data were produced by immunoSEQ multiplex PCR, yet TCRdb's version contains in-frame clones alone and is incomplete. The table shows about 71,000 clones, with about 81% occurring only once. The V call is TRBV19, the J call TRBJ2-1; D uncertain. Source: CD4+ or CD8+ T cells sorted from blood, taken in a trial of the OX40 agonist ivuxolimab. The clonotype comes from an adult with an advanced solid tumor such as melanoma, head and neck, liver or kidney cancer. The DNA for the CDR3 is TGTGCCAGTAGTAAGCAATCCTACAATGAGCAGTTCTTC. It yields the protein CASSKQSYNEQFF.